This T cell receptor (beta chain) appears in the sequencing data of a study of metastatic and nonmetastatic thyroid tumors. From the PCR reads, TCRdb re-called clones with MiXCR. The data hold some 19,000 clones, with just over 25% observed a single time. CDR3 size: 13 residues. V lost 0 bases, J lost 8 bases, and 5 bases stayed unmatched. CDR1 DFQATT and CDR2 SNEGSKA come from the germline V gene (reference sequence). Thyroid surgery had not been preceded by any treatment in any patient. The genes are TRBV20-1 and TRBJ1-2, with 8 bases matching TRBD1. This receptor was taken from a male donor with papillary thyroid cancer or a benign thyroid nodule (not recorded which). Some clones in this sample may be carry-over from other donors' samples. Sample: blood. CDR3 DNA sequence: TGCAGTGCTAGAGATGAACAGGGGGTCGGCTACACCTTC. This translates into CSARDEQGVGYTF.